One sample yielded the 9 T cell receptor beta chains listed below, sequenced in a study of blood T cell repertoires in COVID-19. The assay was immunoSEQ multiplex PCR, and TCRdb's table has in-frame clones only and misses some. The sample carries 55,000 to 80,000 clones, around 83% recorded once. The source material was peripheral blood. Source of these receptors: a human donor in a cohort sampled during active COVID-19.

This clone was seen only a few times. V gene TRBV4-2 combines with J gene TRBJ2-1, with TRBD2 matching 12 bases. From germline, CDR1 is LGHNA and CDR2 YNFKEQ. The CDR3 covers 15 residues. V lost 4 bases and J lost 5; bases outside the gene matches: 3. CDR3 in amino acids: CASSRTSGDNNEQFF. CDR3 nucleotides: TGTGCCAGCAGCCGGACTAGCGGGGACAACAATGAGCAGTTCTTC.

This chain joins TRBV2 and TRBJ2-5; D is unresolved. Trimming shortened V by 7 bases and J by 7 bases, and 10 bases separated the two germline ends. The CDR3 sequence is 11 residues long. The germline V gene has CDR1 SNHLY and CDR2 FYNNEI. DNA for the CDR3: TGTGCCAGCACCCTTCGAGGGACCCAGTACTTC. It translates to CASTLRGTQYF.

V and J are TRBV10-2 and TRBJ2-5; 8 positions agree with TRBD2. V gave up 3 bases and J gave up 1 base; unmatched junction bases: 16. Per the germline V gene, CDR1 is WSHSY and CDR2 is SAAADI. The CDR3 has 19 amino acids. CDR3 DNA sequence: TGCGCCAGCAGTGAAGGGGTGACGGGGGGGCGTTTGCCCCAAGAGACCCAGTACTTC. The encoded protein is CASSEGVTGGRLPQETQYF.

This clone has only a few counts. This chain connects TRBV27 to TRBJ2-3; maybe TRBD2 (6 bases). Germline V gene sequence: CDR1 MNHEY, CDR2 SMNVEV (reference sequence). The V end lost 10 bases, the J end lost 8 bases, and 25 bases lay between the germline ends. The CDR3 is 15 residues long. This chain's CDR3 is CATHTGTGAVGTQYF. CDR3 coding DNA: TGTGCCACCCATACCGGGACTGGGGCCGTTGGTACGCAGTATTTT.

The rearrangement links TRBV5-6 to TRBJ2-1; 7 bases agree with TRBD1. The germline gives CDR1 SGHDT, CDR2 YYEEEE. The CDR3 covers 15 residues. The V and J ends lost 4 bases and 6 bases, in that order; junction bases with no gene match: 10. DNA for the CDR3: TGTGCCAGCAGCGGGACAGCCTCAAACAGCAATGAGCAGTTCTTC. Its translation is CASSGTASNSNEQFF.

The chain recombines TRBV3-1 (or the pseudogene TRBV3-2) with TRBJ2-1; weak D call: TRBD1 (6 bases). The CDR3 has 13 amino acids. The V gene lost 5 bases and the J gene lost 6 bases, with 11 bases spanning the gap. Germline loops: CDR1 LGHDT, CDR2 YNNKEL (reference sequence). The CDR3, as DNA: TGTGCCAGCAGCGGGGGCTTGGGCAATGAGCAGTTCTTC. Translating it yields CASSGGLGNEQFF.

This clone was recorded only once. The CDR3 DNA sequence: TGTGCCAGCACCCAGACAAACTACGAGCAGTACTTC. Translation gives CASTQTNYEQYF. This chain uses TRBV2 with TRBJ2-7, with unresolved D. The germline V gene encodes CDR1 SNHLY and CDR2 FYNNEI. V lost 7 bases and J 3 bases, leaving 10 bases between the germline ends. The CDR3 totals 12 residues.

The CDR3 bases are TGTGCCAGCAGCGCGGACCCCCAGGGGGGAGAGCAGTACTTC. It translates to CASSADPQGGEQYF. The J gene is TRBJ2-7, the V gene TRBV9, with D maybe TRBD1 (7 bases). V lost 3 bases and J lost 7, with 17 bases in between. Germline V lookup: CDR1 SGDLS, CDR2 YYNGEE. The CDR3 has 14 amino acids.

This clone was counted a few times. J is TRBJ1-1 and V is TRBV6-5; 7 bases fit TRBD1. V lost 5 bases, J lost 1 base, and 7 bases stayed unmatched. This CDR3 is 15 amino acids long. In germline, CDR1 is MNHEY, CDR2 SVGAGI. The CDR3 region is CASSLQGSTNTEAFF. The CDR3 bases are TGTGCCAGCAGTCTACAGGGGTCAACGAACACTGAAGCTTTCTTT.